The 5 T cell receptor beta chains listed next were all sequenced from one sample in a study of regulatory T cells in long-lasting Graves disease. Documented time point: newly diagnosed GD, antithyroid drugs for less than 3 months. Making the TCR library involved RNA that had been extracted from PBMCs. CDR3 regions were amplified by Arm-PCR using iRepertoire HTBI primers to build TCR beta libraries. TCRdb reanalysed the multiplex PCR reads using MiXCR and keeps one entry per CDR3 protein. The sample includes 360,000 or so distinct CDR3 sequences, approximately 12% seen only once; the top ten take 18%. Another study also made use of these data, one on T cells in Graves' hyperthyroidism and ophthalmopathy.

The specimen comprised peripheral blood mononuclear cells (PBMCs), sampled at new diagnosis, from a patient treated with antithyroid drugs. Receptors were obtained from a woman aged 18 to 35 with Graves disease.

This clonotype has ten or more counts. J is TRBJ1-1 and V is TRBV14, with a tentative D call TRBD1 (6 bases). The CDR3 totals 13 residues. Germline values: CDR1 SGHDN, CDR2 FVKESK. Trimming removed 4 bases from V and 6 bases from J, with 12 bases in between. CDR3 bases: TGTGCCAGCAGCCGTTTACAGGGTTCTGAAGCTTTCTTT. Encoded protein: CASSRLQGSEAFF.

In this sample, this clonotype turned up many times. V is TRBV12-3 or TRBV12-4 and J is TRBJ2-3, with unresolved D. The CDR3 totals 13 residues. Trimming took 5 bases from V and 6 from J, leaving 12 bases between them. CDR3 bases: TGTGCCAGCAGTCTCGCTAGACGGGATACGCAGTATTTT. Protein sequence: CASSLARRDTQYF.

With respect to this clonotype: This may be a read error: a much more frequent sequence differs by one nucleotide. The V call is TRBV20-1, the J call TRBJ1-1, with D possibly matching TRBD1 (6 bases). The V end was cut by 5 bases, the J end by 1 base, with 14 bases between. Per the germline V gene, CDR1 is DFQATT and CDR2 is SNEGSKA (reference sequence). The CDR3 extends over 14 amino acids. The CDR3 DNA follows: TGCAGTGCTGGTCGACCGGGGGCGAACACTGAAGCTTTCTTT. Its translation is CSAGRPGANTEAFF.

This chain links TRBV2 with TRBJ2-1; no definite D call. The CDR3 spans 15 residues. V was shortened by 6 bases and J by 6 bases, with 18 bases between the two germline ends. CDR1 and CDR2 from the germline V gene are SNHLY and FYNNEI. The CDR3 DNA is TGTGCCAGCAGCAAGGGCCCACCGCTGGGCAATGAGCAGTTCTTC. Protein product: CASSKGPPLGNEQFF. Based on the CDR3 plus reference TRBV2 and TRBJ2-1, the full variable domain is EPEVTQTPSHQVTQMGQEVILRCVPISNHLYFYWYRQILGQKVEFLVSFYNNEISEKSEIFDDQFSVERPDGSNFTLKIRSTKLEDSAMYFCASSKGPPLGNEQFFGPGTRLTVL.

This clonotype was seen at least ten times. The rearrangement uses TRBV11-2 and TRBJ2-1; 10 positions match TRBD2. The CDR3 is 17 residues long. The trim removed 4 bases at V and 7 bases at J, leaving 13 bases unmatched. From germline, CDR1 is SGHAT and CDR2 FQNNGV. Written as DNA, the CDR3 is TGTGCCAGCAGCTCTGGGGGGCTAGCGGGAGTGTGGAATGAGCAGTTCTTC. It specifies CASSSGGLAGVWNEQFF. Drawing the rest from reference TRBV11-2 and TRBJ2-1, the complete variable domain is EAGVAQSPRYKIIEKRQSVAFWCNPISGHATLYWYQQILGQGPKLLIQFQNNGVVDDSQLPKDRFSAERLKGVDSTLKIQPAKLEDSAVYLCASSSGGLAGVWNEQFFGPGTRLTVL.